This T cell receptor beta chain was profiled in a study of glioma-infiltrating T cells. Study context: Glioblastomas were WHO grade IV, sampled at first diagnosis; low-grade were grade II. Presurgical dexamethasone in glioma patients lasted six or fewer days.

Points from the study as a whole: CDR3 overlap between tissue and blood was very small. Shared blood CDR3 signature motifs marked patients with low tissue-blood divergence.

This clonotype was seen repeatedly, ten times or more. Its antigen remains unidentified. Amplification of TCR alpha and beta CDR3 regions from RNA used iRepertoire nested multiplex PCR. TCRdb re-called the multiplex PCR reads with MiXCR, one entry per CDR3 protein. The table includes a few hundred thousand distinct CDR3 sequences, less than 50% detected once. V shed 5 bases and J 3 bases; nucleotides not matched to a gene: 6. The length of the CDR3 is 15 residues. The germline gives CDR1 MNHEY, CDR2 SVGEGT. The clonotype was recovered from a human donor with low-grade glioma or glioblastoma, undergoing nonglioma brain surgery, or in good health (not recorded which). The source material was glioma tissue, nonneoplastic brain tissue, or PBMCs (not recorded which). The J gene is TRBJ2-7, the V gene TRBV6-2 or TRBV6-3, with 11 bases matching TRBD2. The CDR3 is CASSAGLAVDYEQYF. The DNA of the CDR3 is TGTGCCAGCAGTGCGGGACTAGCGGTCGACTACGAGCAGTACTTC.